This passage covers 19 T cell receptor beta chains from one sample sequenced in a study of T cell responses to AZD1222 COVID-19 vaccine. The data were produced by immunoSEQ multiplex PCR, yet TCRdb's version contains in-frame clones alone and is incomplete. This table holds about 130,000 clones, roughly 90% found once. Material: peripheral blood, obtained 28 days after the second AZD1222 dose. The receptors were sampled from an adult who received the AZD1222 COVID-19 vaccine.

V is TRBV20-1 and J is TRBJ1-2; D is unresolved. Trimming took off 6 bases at V and 7 bases at J, with 9 bases between the two ends. The CDR3 runs 10 residues. Germline CDR1 and CDR2: DFQATT and SNEGSKA (reference sequence). The CDR3 loop is CSATISGYTF. Written as DNA, the CDR3 is TGCAGTGCAACCATTTCTGGCTACACCTTC.

The genes are TRBV7-8 and TRBJ2-1; D perhaps matches TRBD2 (6 bases). CDR1 and CDR2 from the germline V gene are SGHVS and FQNEAQ. The CDR3 totals 14 residues. V was trimmed by 5 bases and J by 9 bases, leaving 17 bases between them. The CDR3 DNA is TGTGCCAGCAGCCCCCAGGGAGAGGGAGGTGAGCAGTTCTTC. Translated, it gives CASSPQGEGGEQFF.

V and J are TRBV11-2 and TRBJ2-7; tentatively, D is TRBD2 (6 bases). The CDR3 consists of 15 residues. Germline V gene data show CDR1 as SGHAT and CDR2 as FQNNGV. V lost 2 bases to trimming and J lost 2 bases, with 13 bases between them. As DNA, the CDR3 is TGTGCCAGCAGCTTATCGGGAGACCCAGCCTACGAGCAGTACTTC. Translation gives CASSLSGDPAYEQYF. Based on the CDR3 plus reference TRBV11-2 and TRBJ2-7, the full variable domain is EAGVAQSPRYKIIEKRQSVAFWCNPISGHATLYWYQQILGQGPKLLIQFQNNGVVDDSQLPKDRFSAERLKGVDSTLKIQPAKLEDSAVYLCASSLSGDPAYEQYFGPGTRLTVT.

CDR3 residues: CAWGGLNTEAFF. CDR3 coding DNA: TGTGCCTGGGGGGGCTTGAACACTGAAGCTTTCTTT. The chain has TRBV30 and TRBJ1-1; D might be TRBD1 (6 bases). Looked up from germline, CDR1 is GTSNPN and CDR2 is SVGIG (reference sequence). The CDR3 extends over 12 amino acids. The V end lost 5 bases, the J end lost 0 bases, and 7 bases lay between the germline ends.

The chain combines TRBV11-2 with TRBJ2-5; TRBD1 is a possible D gene (5 bases). CDR1 is SGHAT and CDR2 is FQNNGV in the germline V gene. The CDR3 sequence is 14 residues long. Trimming pared 5 bases from V and 5 bases from J, leaving 15 bases between. CDR3 loop: CASSNPAGKETQYF. The CDR3 coding sequence is TGTGCCAGCAGCAACCCCGCAGGGAAGGAGACCCAGTACTTC.

This sequence joins TRBV6-5 and TRBJ1-2, with D possibly being TRBD1 (5 bases). V shed 0 bases and J shed 8 bases, with 13 bases lying between them. Germline V CDR1 and CDR2: MNHEY, SVGAGI. The CDR3 is 14 residues long. CDR3 DNA sequence: TGTGCCAGCAGTTACTCCCGCTATCAGGGAGGCTACACCTTC. Translated: CASSYSRYQGGYTF.

The V and J genes are TRBV18 and TRBJ1-1; 10 bases are shared with TRBD1. The germline V gene has CDR1 KGHSH and CDR2 LQKENI. The CDR3 is 15 amino acids. The V and J ends lost 0 bases and 10 bases, in that order; junction bases with no gene match: 8. For the CDR3, the DNA is TGTGCCAGCTCACCACCGGGGACAGGGGAAAGGTCAGCTTTCTTT. As protein: CASSPPGTGERSAFF.

The chain is built from TRBV7-9 and TRBJ2-2; D could derive from TRBD1 or TRBD2 (5 bases each). With 6 bases removed from V and 2 bases from J, the gap between germline ends came to 13 bases. Germline-derived CDR1 and CDR2 are SEHNR and FQNEAQ (reference sequence). The CDR3 is 15 residues long. In DNA form, the CDR3 reads TGTGCCAGCAGACTCGGGGCGGTAAACACCGGGGAGCTGTTTTTT. Protein sequence: CASRLGAVNTGELFF.

Only one count was recorded for this clone. The V call is TRBV20-1, the J call TRBJ1-1, with D unresolved. Germline CDR1 DFQATT, CDR2 SNEGSKA (reference sequence). V was shortened by 6 bases and J by 3 bases, with 8 bases between the two germline ends. The CDR3 runs to 11 residues. The CDR3 DNA sequence: TGCAGTGCCCGCCTAGACACTGAAGCTTTCTTT. It yields the protein CSARLDTEAFF.

CDR3 in DNA: TGTGCCAGCAGTTTGGGACAGACAGATACGCAGTATTTT. Protein product: CASSLGQTDTQYF. The V and J genes are TRBV28 and TRBJ2-3; 7 bases are shared with TRBD1. V shed 3 bases and J 3 bases; nucleotides not matched to a gene: 0. The CDR3 is 13 amino acids. Germline V CDR1 and CDR2: MDHEN, SYDVKM.

The chain uses TRBV10-3 and TRBJ1-3; unclear D gene. The germline V and J ends were trimmed by 0 bases and 2 bases, with 11 bases remaining between them. Germline assignment: CDR1 ENHRY and CDR2 SYGVKD. The CDR3 sequence is 16 residues long. CDR3 loop: CAISESTPGPGNTIYF. The CDR3 DNA reads as TGTGCCATCAGTGAGTCGACCCCCGGCCCTGGAAACACCATATATTTT.

The table lists this clone with a count of one. This chain joins TRBV2 and TRBJ1-2; D ambiguous. The length of the CDR3 is 10 residues. The V gene's germline CDR1 is SNHLY and CDR2 FYNNEI. Between the trimmed V and J ends, which lost 2 bases and 7 bases, there was a span of 2 bases. The CDR3, as DNA: TGTGCCAGCAGTGAAATTGGCTACACCTTC. Amino acids: CASSEIGYTF. Drawing the rest from reference TRBV2 and TRBJ1-2, the complete variable domain is EPEVTQTPSHQVTQMGQEVILRCVPISNHLYFYWYRQILGQKVEFLVSFYNNEISEKSEIFDDQFSVERPDGSNFTLKIRSTKLEDSAMYFCASSEIGYTFGSGTRLTVV.

The V call is TRBV6-1, the J call TRBJ1-1; no clear D. V was clipped by 3 bases and J by 5 bases, with 10 bases between them. Germline loops: CDR1 MNHNS, CDR2 SASEGT. The CDR3 is 13 amino acids. In DNA, the CDR3 is TGTGCCAGCAGTGACACCCATAGGACTGAAGCTTTCTTT. It codes for CASSDTHRTEAFF.

The genes are TRBV5-1 and TRBJ1-2; perhaps TRBD1 as D (5 bases). CDR1 and CDR2 (germline): SGHRS, YFSETQ. Trimming shortened V by 0 bases and J by 6 bases, and 15 bases separated the two germline ends. CDR3 length: 15 residues. The CDR3 DNA reads TGCGCCAGCAGCTTGGTGGTTACAGGCCTCGATGGCTACACCTTC. It codes for CASSLVVTGLDGYTF.

The J gene is TRBJ1-2, the V gene TRBV5-6; D unclear. The length of the CDR3 is 13 residues. CDR1 and CDR2 (germline): SGHDT, YYEEEE. V lost 5 bases and J lost 2, with 10 bases in between. The CDR3 region has the DNA TGTGCCAGCAGTCCGGTCTCGAACTATGGCTACACCTTC. This sequence encodes CASSPVSNYGYTF.

The chain joins TRBV4-2 to TRBJ1-2; D might be TRBD1 (5 bases). V lost 0 bases, J lost 2 bases, and 7 bases lay in between. Germline CDR1 LGHNA, CDR2 YNFKEQ. CDR3 size: 14 residues. CDR3 loop: CASSQDWGNYGYTF. CDR3 sequence (DNA): TGTGCCAGCAGCCAAGATTGGGGGAACTATGGCTACACCTTC.

This rearrangement joins TRBV7-9 to TRBJ1-1, with D hard to call. This CDR3 comprises 9 residues. The V gene's germline CDR1 is SEHNR and CDR2 FQNEAQ (reference sequence). The ends were cut back, 10 bases at V and 2 bases at J, with 2 bases in the middle. The CDR3 region is CAINTEAFF. Written as DNA, the CDR3 is TGTGCCATAAACACTGAAGCTTTCTTT.

The chain uses TRBV23-1 and TRBJ1-1; D unclear. TRBV23-1 is an ORF for which the function is uncertain. There are 15 residues in the CDR3. V shed 5 bases and J shed 0 bases, with 13 bases lying between them. In nucleotides, the CDR3 is TGCGCCAGCAGTATGGGTAGGGTATTGAACACTGAAGCTTTCTTT. Its protein product is CASSMGRVLNTEAFF.

This clone has only a few counts. The V call is TRBV12-3 or TRBV12-4, the J call TRBJ2-1; no firm D call. V lost 6 bases and J lost 7, with 7 bases in between. This CDR3 region has 11 residues. The CDR3 spells CASSEVNEQFF. CDR3 nucleotides: TGTGCCAGCAGCGAAGTTAATGAGCAGTTCTTC.